What follows are 13 T cell receptor beta chains derived from one specimen sequenced in a study of blood T cell repertoires in COVID-19. Method: immunoSEQ multiplex PCR; TCRdb's copy keeps in-frame clones and lacks some. The table lists about 200,000 clones, around nine tenths of them singletons. Material for sequencing was peripheral blood. The receptors derive from a man aged 55-75 years who had recovered from COVID-19.

V is TRBV12-3 or TRBV12-4 and J is TRBJ2-3; D is ambiguous. V gave up 5 bases and J gave up 0 bases, with 6 bases separating them. CDR3 length: 13 amino acids. The CDR3 nucleotides read TGTGCCAGCAGTGTAGTAAGCACAGATACGCAGTATTTT. Translating it yields CASSVVSTDTQYF.

This chain uses TRBV10-3 with TRBJ2-3, with a possible D match to TRBD1 (5 bases). V gave up 9 bases and J gave up 6 bases, with 16 bases separating them. From germline, CDR1 is ENHRY and CDR2 SYGVKD. This CDR3 comprises 13 residues. The CDR3 loop is CAMARGHGDTQYF. CDR3 nucleotides: TGTGCCATGGCTAGGGGCCACGGGGATACGCAGTATTTT.

A single count supports this clone. For the CDR3, the DNA is TGTGCCAGCACTCAACCAGGGGTCCCTAACTATGGCTACACCTTC. It encodes CASTQPGVPNYGYTF. The chain links TRBV28 to TRBJ1-2; tentatively, D is TRBD1 (6 bases). The CDR3 totals 15 residues. Trimming removed 7 bases at V and 0 bases at J, with 15 bases between. Germline V gene data show CDR1 as MDHEN and CDR2 as SYDVKM.

The chain uses TRBV6-1 and TRBJ2-1; TRBD2 matches 8 bases. J gave up 0 bases and V 2 bases, and 9 bases lay outside the gene matches. The germline CDR1 and CDR2 sequences are MNHNS and SASEGT. The CDR3 sequence is 18 residues long. The CDR3 protein is CASSEPLAGLFSYNEQFF. For the CDR3, the DNA is TGTGCCAGCAGTGAACCGCTAGCGGGTCTATTCTCCTACAATGAGCAGTTCTTC.

The rearrangement uses TRBV2 and TRBJ1-2; no firm D call. V lost 8 bases to trimming and J lost 8 bases, with 12 bases between them. This CDR3 contains 11 residues. CDR1 is SNHLY and CDR2 is FYNNEI in the germline V gene. The CDR3 DNA is TGTGCCAGCCCTTCCCTGCGAGGCTACACCTTC. This translates into CASPSLRGYTF.

This chain links TRBV7-3 with TRBJ2-1; 11 positions agree with TRBD2. The CDR3 covers 16 residues. The trim removed 2 bases at V and 9 bases at J, leaving 9 bases unmatched. The germline V gene encodes CDR1 SGHTA and CDR2 FQGTGA. CDR3 residues: CASSLLTSGKVGEQFF. The DNA of the CDR3 is TGTGCCAGCAGCTTATTGACTAGCGGGAAGGTCGGTGAGCAGTTCTTC. Full variable domain (remainder filled in from reference TRBV7-3 and TRBJ2-1): GAGVSQTPSNKVTEKGKYVELRCDPISGHTALYWYRQSLGQGPEFLIYFQGTGAADDSGLPNDRFFAVRPEGSVSTLKIQRTERGDSAVYLCASSLLTSGKVGEQFFGPGTRLTVL.

The chain combines TRBV5-1 with TRBJ2-5; D ambiguous. CDR3 length equals 13 residues. Per the germline V gene, CDR1 is SGHRS and CDR2 is YFSETQ. V gave up 2 bases and J gave up 2 bases, with 7 bases separating them. CDR3 nucleotides: TGCGCCAGCAGCTTCTTCTTACAAGAGACCCAGTACTTC. Its translation: CASSFFLQETQYF.

This chain joins TRBV5-4 and TRBJ2-3; 9 positions match TRBD2. The length of the CDR3 is 18 residues. From germline, CDR1 is SGHNT and CDR2 YYREEE (reference sequence). Germline trimming cut 0 bases from V and 3 bases from J; bases unmatched to any gene: 11. CDR3 in DNA: TGTGCCAGCAGCTTGGGGGGCTATAGCGGGGGCACGACAGATACGCAGTATTTT. Its translation: CASSLGGYSGGTTDTQYF.

This sequence joins TRBV7-8 and TRBJ1-1, with TRBD1 as a possible D gene (6 bases). CDR1 is SGHVS and CDR2 is FQNEAQ in the germline V gene. This CDR3 is 14 amino acids long. Trimming took off 4 bases at V and 1 base at J, with 10 bases between the two ends. CDR3 sequence: CASSSQGQNTEAFF. The CDR3 nucleotides read TGTGCCAGCAGCTCCCAGGGACAGAACACTGAAGCTTTCTTT.

A note on this clone: At one of its ends the junction is not consistent with the germline gene, which may arise from a read error. V is TRBV6-1 and J is TRBJ2-3; 7 bases are a match to TRBD2. The CDR3 is 17 amino acids. Looked up from germline, CDR1 is MNHNS and CDR2 is SASEGT. The CDR3 sequence is CASREGTTWGGRDTQYF. CDR3 DNA: TGTGCCAGCAGGGAAGGGACTACATGGGGGGGAAGAGATACGCAGTATTTT.

The chain combines TRBV24-1 with TRBJ1-2; TRBD1 aligns across 9 bases. V trimming: 4 bases; J trimming: 8 bases; junction bases outside the gene matches: 19. Looked up from germline, CDR1 is KGHDR and CDR2 is SFDVKD. This CDR3 is 18 amino acids long. Here the CDR3 DNA reads TGTGCCACCAGTGAGGGGGGCGGGGGACAGGGCGGCATGGACGGCTACACCTTC. This sequence encodes CATSEGGGGQGGMDGYTF.

V gene TRBV6-5 combines with J gene TRBJ1-3; D unclear. CDR1 MNHEY and CDR2 SVGAGI come from the germline V gene. This CDR3 has 14 amino acids. V shed 7 bases and J shed 0 bases, with 10 bases lying between them. The CDR3 region has the DNA TGTGCCAGCAATGGCAGGTTCTCTGGAAACACCATATATTTT. It translates to CASNGRFSGNTIYF.

This clone is a singleton in its sample. CDR3 coding DNA: TGTGCCAGCAGCCTTCGGGGGGGCACAGATACGCAGTATTTT. This gives the protein CASSLRGGTDTQYF. The chain recombines TRBV5-4 with TRBJ2-3; TRBD2 matches at 7 bases. There are 14 residues in the CDR3. Germline trimming cut 4 bases from V and 1 base from J; bases unmatched to any gene: 3. Germline loops: CDR1 SGHNT, CDR2 YYREEE (reference sequence).